This T cell receptor (beta chain) was recorded in a study of early T cells in non-severe SARS-CoV-2 infection. One entry per CDR3 protein, called by TCRdb with MiXCR from the 5' RACE reads. The sample lists more than 45,000 distinct CDR3 sequences; over 5% were seen once. In this sample, this clonotype turned up a few times. This CDR3 contains 11 residues. The germline gives CDR1 SGHAT, CDR2 FQNNGV. With 5 bases removed from V and 7 bases from J, the gap between germline ends came to 8 bases. The TCR sequence derives from an adult who was a healthcare worker with PCR-confirmed SARS-CoV-2 infection or an uninfected control (not recorded which). The sequencing used whole blood, collected at baseline. The V call is TRBV11-2, the J call TRBJ2-5; D unresolved. The CDR3 DNA is TGTGCCAGCAGCCCGGAAGGGACCCAGTACTTC. Its translation is CASSPEGTQYF.